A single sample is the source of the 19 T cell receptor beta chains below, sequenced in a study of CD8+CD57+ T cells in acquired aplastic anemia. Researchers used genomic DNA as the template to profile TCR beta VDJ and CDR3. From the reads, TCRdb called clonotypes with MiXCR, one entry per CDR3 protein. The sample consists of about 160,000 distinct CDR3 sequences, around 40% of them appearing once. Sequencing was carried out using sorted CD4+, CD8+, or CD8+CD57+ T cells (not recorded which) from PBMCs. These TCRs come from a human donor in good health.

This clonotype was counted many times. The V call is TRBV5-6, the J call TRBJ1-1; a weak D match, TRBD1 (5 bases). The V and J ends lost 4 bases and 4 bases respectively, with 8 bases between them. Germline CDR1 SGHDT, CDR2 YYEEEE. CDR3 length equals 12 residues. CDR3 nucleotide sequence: TGTGCCAGCAGCCGCAGGGTCACTGAAGCTTTCTTT. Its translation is CASSRRVTEAFF.

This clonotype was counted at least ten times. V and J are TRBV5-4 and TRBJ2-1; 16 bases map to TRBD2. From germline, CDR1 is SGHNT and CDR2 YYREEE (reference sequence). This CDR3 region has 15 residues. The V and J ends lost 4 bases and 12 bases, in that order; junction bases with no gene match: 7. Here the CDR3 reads CASSGTSGGGNGQFF. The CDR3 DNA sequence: TGTGCCAGCAGCGGGACTAGCGGGGGGGGCAACGGGCAGTTCTTC.

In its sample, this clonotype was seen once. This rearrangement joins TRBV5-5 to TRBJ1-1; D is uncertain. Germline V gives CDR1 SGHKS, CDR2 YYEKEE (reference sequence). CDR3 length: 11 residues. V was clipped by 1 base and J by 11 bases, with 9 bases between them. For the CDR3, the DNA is TGTGCCAGCAGCTTGACCTCCTACGCTTTCTTT. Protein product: CASSLTSYAFF.

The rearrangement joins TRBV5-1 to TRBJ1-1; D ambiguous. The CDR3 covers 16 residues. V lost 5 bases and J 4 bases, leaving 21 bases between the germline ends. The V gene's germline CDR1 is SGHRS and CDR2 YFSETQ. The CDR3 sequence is CASRYYQAEKGTEAFF. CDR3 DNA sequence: TGCGCCAGCAGGTATTACCAGGCCGAGAAGGGCACTGAAGCTTTCTTT.

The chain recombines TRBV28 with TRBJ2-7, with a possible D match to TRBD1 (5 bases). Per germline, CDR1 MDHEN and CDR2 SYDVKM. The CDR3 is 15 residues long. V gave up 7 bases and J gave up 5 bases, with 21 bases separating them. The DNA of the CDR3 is TGTGCCAGCACCGCTTTAGGGGCGGTTTCTCACGAGCAGTACTTC. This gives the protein CASTALGAVSHEQYF.

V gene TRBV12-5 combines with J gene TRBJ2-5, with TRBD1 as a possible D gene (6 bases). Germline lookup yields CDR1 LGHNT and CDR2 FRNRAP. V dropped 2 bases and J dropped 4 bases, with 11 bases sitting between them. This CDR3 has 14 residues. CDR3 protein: CASGLTTGTETQYF. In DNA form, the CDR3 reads TGTGCTAGTGGTTTGACTACAGGGACAGAGACCCAGTACTTC.

The CDR3 nucleotides read TGTGCCAGTGCTCTCGGCAGGTTAGGCACTGAAGCTTTCTTT. This sequence encodes CASALGRLGTEAFF. V usage is TRBV19 and J usage is TRBJ1-1, with D unresolved. V was cut by 8 bases and J by 4 bases, with 17 bases left in between. CDR1 LNHDA and CDR2 SQIVND come from the germline V gene (reference sequence). This CDR3 has 14 amino acids.

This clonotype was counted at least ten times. The CDR3 nucleotides are TGCAGTGCTCACCGGGGGACAGGGGGTAGTGAGCAGTTCTTC. Protein: CSAHRGTGGSEQFF. The chain carries TRBV20-1 and TRBJ2-1, with TRBD1 matching 11 bases. Germline V gene lookup returns CDR1 DFQATT and CDR2 SNEGSKA (reference sequence). The CDR3 is made up of 14 amino acids. The J segment lost 9 bases and the V segment lost 5 bases, leaving 9 bases of the junction unmatched.

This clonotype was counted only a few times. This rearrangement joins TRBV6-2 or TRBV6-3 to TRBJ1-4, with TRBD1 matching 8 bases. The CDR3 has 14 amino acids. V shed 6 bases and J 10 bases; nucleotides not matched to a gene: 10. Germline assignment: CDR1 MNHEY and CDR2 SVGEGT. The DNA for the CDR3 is TGTGCCAGCAGGGGACAGGCCGACTTGGGAAAACTGTTTTTT. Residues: CASRGQADLGKLFF.

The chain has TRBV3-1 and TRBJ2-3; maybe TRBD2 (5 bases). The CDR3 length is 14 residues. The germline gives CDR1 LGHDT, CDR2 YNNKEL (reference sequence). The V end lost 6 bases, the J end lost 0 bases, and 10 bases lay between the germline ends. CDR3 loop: CASSEGFSTDTQYF. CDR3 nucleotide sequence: TGTGCCAGCAGTGAGGGCTTTAGCACAGATACGCAGTATTTT.

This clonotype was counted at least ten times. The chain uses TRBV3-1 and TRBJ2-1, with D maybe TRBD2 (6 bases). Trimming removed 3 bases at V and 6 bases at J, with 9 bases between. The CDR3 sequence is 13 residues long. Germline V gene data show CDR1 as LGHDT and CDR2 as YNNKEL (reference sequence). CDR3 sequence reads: CASSHAGPNEQFF. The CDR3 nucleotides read TGTGCCAGCAGCCACGCGGGGCCCAATGAGCAGTTCTTC.

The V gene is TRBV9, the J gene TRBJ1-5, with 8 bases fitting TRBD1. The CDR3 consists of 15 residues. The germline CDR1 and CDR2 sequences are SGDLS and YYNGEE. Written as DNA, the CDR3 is TGTGCTAGTTCCAGGGGGCACATCGGCAATCAGCCCCAGCATTTT. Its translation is CASSRGHIGNQPQHF.

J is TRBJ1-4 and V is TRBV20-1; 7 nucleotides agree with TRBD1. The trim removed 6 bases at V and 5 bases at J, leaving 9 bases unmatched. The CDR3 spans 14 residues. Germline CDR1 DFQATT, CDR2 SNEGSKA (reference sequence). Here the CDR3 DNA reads TGCAGTGCCCCACCGACAGGGTTGAATGAAAAACTGTTTTTT. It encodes CSAPPTGLNEKLFF.

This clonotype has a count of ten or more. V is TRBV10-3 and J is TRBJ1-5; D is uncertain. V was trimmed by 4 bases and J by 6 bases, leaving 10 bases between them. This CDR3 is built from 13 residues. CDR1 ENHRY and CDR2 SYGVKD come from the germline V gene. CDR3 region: CAISGGESQPQHF. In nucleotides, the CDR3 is TGTGCCATCAGTGGCGGGGAATCTCAGCCCCAGCATTTT.

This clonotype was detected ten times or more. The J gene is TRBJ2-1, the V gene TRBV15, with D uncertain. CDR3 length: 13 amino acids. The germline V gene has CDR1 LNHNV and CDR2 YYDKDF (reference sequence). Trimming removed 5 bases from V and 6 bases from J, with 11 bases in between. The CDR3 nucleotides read TGTGCCACCAGCCCCCGGCCCTCCAATGAGCAGTTCTTC. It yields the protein CATSPRPSNEQFF.

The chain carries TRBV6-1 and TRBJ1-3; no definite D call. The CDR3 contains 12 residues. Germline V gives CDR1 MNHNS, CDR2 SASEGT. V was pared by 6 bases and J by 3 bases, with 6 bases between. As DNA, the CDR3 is TGTGCCAGCAGCGCCGTTGGAAACACCATATATTTT. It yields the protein CASSAVGNTIYF.

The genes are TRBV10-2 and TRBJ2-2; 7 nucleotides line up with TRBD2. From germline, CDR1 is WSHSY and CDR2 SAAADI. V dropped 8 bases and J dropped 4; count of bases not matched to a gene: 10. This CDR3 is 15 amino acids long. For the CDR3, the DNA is TGCGCCAGCTGGAGTGGGAGGGTAGGCACCGGGGAGCTGTTTTTT. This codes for CASWSGRVGTGELFF.

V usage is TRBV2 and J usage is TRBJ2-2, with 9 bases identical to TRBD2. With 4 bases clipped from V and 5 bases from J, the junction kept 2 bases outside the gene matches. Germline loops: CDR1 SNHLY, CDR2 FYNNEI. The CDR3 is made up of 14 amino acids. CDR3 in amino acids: CASSVAGVTGELFF. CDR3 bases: TGTGCCAGCAGTGTAGCGGGAGTTACCGGGGAGCTGTTTTTT.

CDR3 loop: CASGGGSFYNEQFF. CDR3 bases: TGTGCCAGTGGGGGCGGGAGTTTCTACAATGAGCAGTTCTTC. The genes are TRBV2 and TRBJ2-1, with D perhaps TRBD2 (7 bases). V was shortened by 9 bases and J by 3 bases, with 15 bases between the two germline ends. This CDR3 contains 14 residues. Germline CDR1 SNHLY, CDR2 FYNNEI. The full variable domain, in which reference TRBV2 and TRBJ2-1 provide the parts outside the CDR3, is EPEVTQTPSHQVTQMGQEVILRCVPISNHLYFYWYRQILGQKVEFLVSFYNNEISEKSEIFDDQFSVERPDGSNFTLKIRSTKLEDSAMYFCASGGGSFYNEQFFGPGTRLTVL.